Below, 9 T cell receptor beta chains from the same sample are listed, as sequenced in a study of radiation and T cells in renal cell carcinoma. The time point here: blood 4 weeks post-SBRT, at nephrectomy. Treatment described: 15 Gy SBRT to primary tumor, nephrectomy 4 weeks later. Profiled with immunoSEQ multiplex PCR; TCRdb holds only in-frame clones, not every one. The sample lists 60,000 or so clones; roughly 80% were seen once. The sample in question was blood, obtained from a patient whose treatment included radiotherapy and nephrectomy. These receptor sequences come from a man between 60 and 70 years old with renal cell carcinoma.

This clone has just a few counts. The CDR3 DNA reads as TGTGCCAGCAGCGGTAGGAGCGGGGACACCGGGGAGCTGTTTTTT. It specifies CASSGRSGDTGELFF. V and J are TRBV9 and TRBJ2-2; TRBD2 agrees at 7 bases. This CDR3 spans 15 amino acids. The trim removed 3 bases at V and 3 bases at J, leaving 5 bases unmatched. Looked up from germline, CDR1 is SGDLS and CDR2 is YYNGEE.

The chain uses TRBV5-8 and TRBJ2-5; TRBD1 matches at 8 bases. V shed 4 bases and J 5 bases; nucleotides not matched to a gene: 10. Germline V gives CDR1 SGHTS, CDR2 YDEGEE. The length of the CDR3 is 15 residues. CDR3 region: CASSLERTGFETQYF. For the CDR3, the DNA is TGTGCCAGCAGCCTAGAAAGGACAGGGTTTGAGACCCAGTACTTC.

This chain uses TRBV18 with TRBJ1-1; D is uncertain. The V gene lost 5 bases and the J gene lost 5 bases, with 18 bases spanning the gap. CDR1 KGHSH and CDR2 LQKENI come from the germline V gene. The CDR3 runs 15 residues. The CDR3 nucleotides are TGTGCCAGCTCAACCCGCGGTGGGAGGGATACTGAAGCTTTCTTT. This translates into CASSTRGGRDTEAFF.

V is TRBV27 and J is TRBJ1-2, with D unclear. The V end lost 6 bases, the J end lost 2 bases, and 13 bases lay between the germline ends. This CDR3 is built from 14 residues. Germline V lookup: CDR1 MNHEY, CDR2 SMNVEV (reference sequence). DNA of the CDR3: TGTGCCAGCAGGCGAAGTACAGAGAACTATGGCTACACCTTC. Its translation is CASRRSTENYGYTF.

The gene calls are TRBV6-1 and TRBJ1-1; maybe TRBD1 (5 bases). CDR3 length: 11 amino acids. The V gene's germline CDR1 is MNHNS and CDR2 SASEGT. Trimming removed 10 bases from V and 8 bases from J, with 14 bases in between. CDR3 amino acids: CAIGRGAEAFF. The CDR3 bases are TGTGCCATCGGAAGAGGGGCCGAAGCTTTCTTT.

This clone is a singleton in its sample. The CDR3 coding sequence is TGTGCCAGCAGCCCGACTAGCGGGCGGGATGAGCAGTTCTTC. It specifies CASSPTSGRDEQFF. The J gene is TRBJ2-1, the V gene TRBV7-9; 10 bases are a match to TRBD2. The CDR3 contains 14 residues. J lost 8 bases, V lost 5 bases, and 6 bases had no gene match. Germline CDR1 and CDR2: SEHNR and FQNEAQ (reference sequence).

The V call is TRBV6-1, the J call TRBJ1-3, with D unclear. The CDR3 is 16 amino acids. V was trimmed by 3 bases and J by 8 bases, leaving 20 bases between them. Germline values: CDR1 MNHNS, CDR2 SASEGT. CDR3 DNA: TGTGCCAGCAGTGATTTGAGTACTCTCCTCGGGGACACCATATATTTT. This translates into CASSDLSTLLGDTIYF.

The J gene is TRBJ2-3, the V gene TRBV7-2; D is possibly TRBD1 or TRBD2 (5 bases each). Trimming stripped 2 bases from V and 0 bases from J, with 9 bases between. Germline CDR1 reads SGHTA; CDR2 reads FQGNSA. This CDR3 is built from 15 residues. CDR3 in DNA: TGTGCCAGCAGCTTATGGGGCGGGAGCACAGATACGCAGTATTTT. It is translated as CASSLWGGSTDTQYF.

This chain links TRBV13 with TRBJ2-3, with 10 bases matching TRBD2. Trimming removed 0 bases from V and 2 bases from J; junction bases left unmatched: 8. The CDR3 is 18 amino acids. Germline assignment: CDR1 PRHDT and CDR2 FYEKMQ (reference sequence). CDR3 protein: CASSLGGGLAVNTDTQYF. The CDR3 coding sequence is TGTGCCAGCAGCTTAGGGGGCGGACTAGCGGTAAACACAGATACGCAGTATTTT.